A single sample is the source of the 6 T cell receptor beta chains below, sequenced in a study of OX40 agonist ivuxolimab in advanced cancers. TCRdb's copy holds only in-frame clones and misses some; the assay was immunoSEQ multiplex PCR. Of 20,000 or so clones listed, 65% to 90% are singletons. Source: CD4+ or CD8+ T cells sorted from blood, taken in a trial of the OX40 agonist ivuxolimab. The source of these receptors is an adult with an advanced solid tumor such as melanoma, head and neck, liver or kidney cancer.

V is TRBV28 and J is TRBJ1-5, with D hard to call. Germline loops: CDR1 MDHEN, CDR2 SYDVKM. Trimming pared 2 bases from V and 3 bases from J, leaving 14 bases between. CDR3 size: 16 residues. For the CDR3, the DNA is TGTGCCAGCAGTTTAGCCCCTGCGATTCTCAATCAGCCCCAGCATTTT. Its protein product is CASSLAPAILNQPQHF.

This clone was observed a few times. The rearrangement joins TRBV19 to TRBJ2-1, with D maybe TRBD2 (6 bases). This CDR3 region has 15 residues. Looked up from germline, CDR1 is LNHDA and CDR2 is SQIVND (reference sequence). Trimming removed 3 bases from V and 6 bases from J, with 15 bases in between. CDR3 sequence: CASSITGSWGNEQFF. DNA for the CDR3: TGTGCCAGTAGTATTACCGGGAGCTGGGGCAATGAGCAGTTCTTC.

This chain links TRBV11-2 with TRBJ1-1; tentative D call: TRBD1 (6 bases). Trimming shortened V by 3 bases and J by 5 bases, and 13 bases separated the two germline ends. In germline, CDR1 is SGHAT, CDR2 FQNNGV. The CDR3 is made up of 14 amino acids. CDR3 in amino acids: CASSLHTGSTEAFF. The CDR3 DNA reads as TGTGCCAGCAGCTTGCACACAGGGTCAACTGAAGCTTTCTTT.

This clone has a single count. The chain has TRBV9 and TRBJ2-2, with 9 nucleotides matching TRBD1. Germline V gene lookup returns CDR1 SGDLS and CDR2 YYNGEE. V lost 4 bases, J lost 5 bases, and 9 bases stayed unmatched. This CDR3 has 16 residues. CDR3 DNA sequence: TGTGCCAGCAGCCTCATGGGACAGGGCCTAACCGGGGAGCTGTTTTTT. Translation gives CASSLMGQGLTGELFF.

The chain joins TRBV7-6 to TRBJ2-1, with D perhaps assigned TRBD1 or TRBD2 (5 bases each). Germline V gene lookup returns CDR1 SGHVS and CDR2 FNYEAQ. Trimming removed 2 bases at V and 0 bases at J, with 14 bases between. The CDR3 runs to 17 residues. CDR3 protein: CASSLLPGQSSYNEQFF. CDR3 sequence (DNA): TGTGCCAGCAGCTTACTTCCGGGGCAAAGCTCCTACAATGAGCAGTTCTTC.

The chain joins TRBV18 to TRBJ2-1; possible D gene TRBD1, 6 bases. CDR3 length: 13 amino acids. Trimming took off 4 bases at V and 5 bases at J, with 9 bases between the two ends. CDR1 KGHSH and CDR2 LQKENI come from the germline V gene. For the CDR3, the DNA is TGTGCCAGCTCACGGGGGCTCGACAATGAGCAGTTCTTC. Amino acids: CASSRGLDNEQFF.